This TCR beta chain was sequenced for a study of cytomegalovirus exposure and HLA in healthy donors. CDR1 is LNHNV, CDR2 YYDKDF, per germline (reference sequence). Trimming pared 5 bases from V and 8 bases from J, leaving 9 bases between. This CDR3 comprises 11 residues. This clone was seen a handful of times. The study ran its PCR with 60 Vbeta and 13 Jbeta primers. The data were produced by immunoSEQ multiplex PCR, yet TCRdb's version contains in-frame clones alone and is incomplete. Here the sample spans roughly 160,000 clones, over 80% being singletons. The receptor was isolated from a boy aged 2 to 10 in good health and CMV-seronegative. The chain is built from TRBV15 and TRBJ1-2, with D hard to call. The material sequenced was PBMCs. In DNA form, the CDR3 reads TGTGCCACCAGCCCAAGTAGAGGCTACACCTTC. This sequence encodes CATSPSRGYTF.